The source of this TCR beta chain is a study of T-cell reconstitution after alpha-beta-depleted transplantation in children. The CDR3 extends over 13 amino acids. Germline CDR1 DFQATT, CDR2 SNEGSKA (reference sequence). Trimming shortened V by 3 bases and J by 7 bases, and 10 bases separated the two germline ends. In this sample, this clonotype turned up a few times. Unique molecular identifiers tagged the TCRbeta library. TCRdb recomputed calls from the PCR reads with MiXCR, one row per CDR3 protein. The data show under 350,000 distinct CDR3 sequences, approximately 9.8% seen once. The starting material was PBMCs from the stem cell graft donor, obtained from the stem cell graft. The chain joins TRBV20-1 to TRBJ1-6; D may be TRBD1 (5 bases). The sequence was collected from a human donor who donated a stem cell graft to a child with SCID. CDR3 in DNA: TGCAGTGCTAGGTCAGGGTACAATTCACCCCTCCACTTT. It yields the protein CSARSGYNSPLHF.